These 18 T cell receptor beta chains originate from one sample sequenced in a study of blood T cell repertoires in COVID-19. Repertoires were generated with immunoSEQ multiplex PCR, while TCRdb's copy carries only in-frame clones and drops some. The table has more than 95,000 clones, about 89% seen once; the top ten hold about 5.1%. Sequenced input: peripheral blood. These receptor sequences come from a human donor in a cohort sampled during active COVID-19.

The J gene is TRBJ2-7, the V gene TRBV7-2; possibly TRBD1 for D (6 bases). This CDR3 is 15 amino acids long. Germline CDR1 reads SGHTA; CDR2 reads FQGNSA. Trimming removed 3 bases at V and 2 bases at J, with 14 bases between. The CDR3 sequence: CASSFGQGSAYEQYF. CDR3 nucleotides: TGTGCCAGCAGCTTCGGGCAGGGGAGTGCCTACGAGCAGTACTTC.

The count of this clone is one. The chain is built from TRBV7-9 and TRBJ2-1, with 9 nucleotides matching TRBD2. J gave up 8 bases and V 1 base, and 6 bases lay outside the gene matches. CDR1 SEHNR and CDR2 FQNEAQ come from the germline V gene (reference sequence). There are 15 residues in the CDR3. The CDR3 coding sequence is TGTGCCAGCAGCTTAGGCGGACTAGCGATCGATGAGCAGTTCTTC. Its translation is CASSLGGLAIDEQFF.

This clone was observed a single time. The chain has TRBV9 and TRBJ2-3; tentative D call: TRBD2 (6 bases). V dropped 5 bases and J dropped 6 bases, with 16 bases sitting between them. CDR1 and CDR2 (germline): SGDLS, YYNGEE. This CDR3 is 14 amino acids long. This CDR3 is CASRGGLPPDTQYF. The DNA of the CDR3 is TGTGCCAGCAGGGGCGGACTACCCCCTGATACGCAGTATTTT.

The gene calls are TRBV7-3 and TRBJ1-2; TRBD1 agrees at 10 bases. This CDR3 comprises 15 residues. Germline V gene data show CDR1 as SGHTA and CDR2 as FQGTGA. J lost 2 bases, V lost 5 bases, and 5 bases had no gene match. CDR3 DNA sequence: TGTGCCAGCAGCCTGGGGACAGGGGAAAACTATGGCTACACCTTC. As protein: CASSLGTGENYGYTF.

This chain links TRBV3-1 (or the pseudogene TRBV3-2) with TRBJ1-2; perhaps TRBD1 as D (6 bases). Germline CDR1 reads LGHDT; CDR2 reads YNNKEL (reference sequence). CDR3 length: 14 residues. V shed 2 bases and J shed 4 bases, with 11 bases lying between them. CDR3 coding DNA: TGTGCCAGCAGCCAAAGCCAGGGGACCTATGGCTACACCTTC. Residues: CASSQSQGTYGYTF.

About this clone: At one end the junction does not follow the germline gene, possibly because of a read error. The V and J genes are TRBV27 and TRBJ2-2; TRBD2 agrees at 11 bases. The CDR3 has 16 residues. Germline CDR1 and CDR2: MNHEY and SMNVEV (reference sequence). In DNA form, the CDR3 reads TGTGCCACCAGTTCGACTAGCGGGAAGAGAACCGGGGAGCTGTTTTTT. Protein product: CATSSTSGKRTGELFF.

This clone was found many times. This chain connects TRBV5-4 to TRBJ2-1, with TRBD2 matching over 11 bases. The CDR3 is 14 amino acids. The V gene's germline CDR1 is SGHNT and CDR2 YYREEE (reference sequence). The trim removed 3 bases at V and 9 bases at J, leaving 5 bases unmatched. CDR3 DNA sequence: TGTGCCAGCAGCTCACTAGCGGGAGTAGCTGAGCAGTTCTTC. Translating gives CASSSLAGVAEQFF.

The chain carries TRBV28 and TRBJ1-1; the D is unclear. The length of the CDR3 is 16 residues. V was clipped by 5 bases and J by 10 bases, with 26 bases between them. CDR1 is MDHEN and CDR2 is SYDVKM in the germline V gene. This chain's CDR3 is CASSPPPSEVIPRAFF. CDR3 sequence (DNA): TGTGCCAGCAGTCCCCCCCCCAGCGAGGTGATCCCTCGAGCTTTCTTT.

CDR3 nucleotide sequence: TGTGCCAGCAGCTTAGGGGCCCTAGGACAACCGAACACTGAAGCTTTCTTT. It is translated as CASSLGALGQPNTEAFF. The rearrangement joins TRBV11-2 to TRBJ1-1; tentative D call: TRBD1 (5 bases). Germline CDR1 SGHAT, CDR2 FQNNGV. The CDR3 consists of 17 residues. V shed 1 base and J shed 1 base, with 16 bases lying between them. Supplemented by reference TRBV11-2 and TRBJ1-1, the full variable domain reads EAGVAQSPRYKIIEKRQSVAFWCNPISGHATLYWYQQILGQGPKLLIQFQNNGVVDDSQLPKDRFSAERLKGVDSTLKIQPAKLEDSAVYLCASSLGALGQPNTEAFFGQGTRLTVV.

This clone was recorded once. The V and J genes are TRBV28 and TRBJ2-3; 9 bases align to TRBD1. With 5 bases clipped from V and 6 bases from J, the junction kept 9 bases outside the gene matches. The CDR3 covers 15 residues. Germline CDR1 reads MDHEN; CDR2 reads SYDVKM. The CDR3 bases are TGTGCCAGCAGTGTCGGGACAGGGAGGACCGATACGCAGTATTTT. It is translated as CASSVGTGRTDTQYF.

This clone was seen a few times. V is TRBV6-6 and J is TRBJ1-3, with 10 bases fitting TRBD1. Trimming cost V 4 bases and J 4 bases; bases outside gene matches: 4. Germline V gene sequence: CDR1 MNHNY, CDR2 SVGAGI (reference sequence). This CDR3 has 15 residues. The CDR3 nucleotides are TGTGCCAGCAGTTCAGCGGGACAGGGGGGAAACACCATATATTTT. Residues: CASSSAGQGGNTIYF.

The count of this clone is one. The chain carries TRBV23-1 and TRBJ1-5; 8 nucleotides line up with TRBD1. TRBV23-1 is annotated as an ORF whose role is uncertain. This CDR3 has 15 amino acids. Germline trimming cut 4 bases from V and 1 base from J; bases unmatched to any gene: 3. The CDR3 region is CASSPRTGSNQPQHF. CDR3 coding DNA: TGCGCCAGCAGTCCCAGGACAGGGAGCAATCAGCCCCAGCATTTT.

The rearrangement uses TRBV12-1 and TRBJ2-5; TRBD2, the table's D call, lacks a check against the DNA. TRBV12-1 is tagged as a pseudogene. This CDR3 has 17 residues. CDR3 nucleotide sequence: TGTGCCAGCAGCTTACAAACTAGCGGGGGTTACCAAGAGACCCAGTACTTC. Translation gives CASSLQTSGGYQETQYF.

V is TRBV6-2 or TRBV6-3 and J is TRBJ2-3; 8 bases agree with TRBD1. CDR1 is MNHEY and CDR2 is SVGEGT in the germline V gene. The CDR3 totals 17 residues. V lost 2 bases and J lost 6; bases outside the gene matches: 13. For the CDR3, the DNA is TGTGCCAGCAGTTACCGCGGCCCAGGACAGGGTATGGATACGCAGTATTTT. It encodes CASSYRGPGQGMDTQYF.

This chain uses TRBV7-2 with TRBJ2-7; 12 nucleotides match TRBD2. Losses at the gene ends were 5 bases for V and 0 bases for J; bases not matched to a gene: 8. The CDR3 extends over 17 amino acids. Germline loops: CDR1 SGHTA, CDR2 FQGNSA. In DNA, the CDR3 is TGTGCCAGCAGCAGGACTAGCGGGGCCTCGAGCTCCTACGAGCAGTACTTC. Amino acid sequence: CASSRTSGASSSYEQYF.

The CDR3 nucleotides are TGTGCCAGCAGCTCCATCGACGAGGCTGAAGCTTTCTTT. This encodes CASSSIDEAEAFF. The V gene is TRBV7-8, the J gene TRBJ1-1, with D unclear. The V end lost 4 bases, the J end lost 6 bases, and 12 bases lay between the germline ends. Germline CDR1 reads SGHVS; CDR2 reads FQNEAQ. This CDR3 has 13 residues.

The chain recombines TRBV29-1 with TRBJ2-1; the match to TRBD2 covers 9 bases. The CDR3 has 17 amino acids. J lost 5 bases, V lost 2 bases, and 13 bases had no gene match. CDR1 SQVTM and CDR2 ANQGSEA come from the germline V gene. The CDR3 coding sequence is TGCAGCGTTGAACCCCCTGCGGGGGGGCCCGTCAACAATGAGCAGTTCTTC. Its protein product is CSVEPPAGGPVNNEQFF.

The chain couples TRBV5-4 to TRBJ1-2; D gene uncertain. The CDR3 covers 14 residues. Germline V gives CDR1 SGHNT, CDR2 YYREEE (reference sequence). The V gene lost 0 bases and the J gene lost 8 bases, with 14 bases spanning the gap. Written as DNA, the CDR3 is TGTGCCAGCAGCTTGGCCGGGATGCCCGGAGGCTACACCTTC. Protein: CASSLAGMPGGYTF.